The T cell receptor (beta chain) under discussion was sequenced for a study of identical twins. This clonotype was counted at least ten times. The antigen remains unidentified. Findings and limits, study-wide: Cord blood beta clonotypes that were abundant carried fewer insertions, and memory repertoires showed no such trend. Twins showed weaker excess sharing in their beta out-of-frame sequences.

Template switching introduced a universal primer site, and the cDNA bore unique molecular identifiers. TCRdb independently ran MiXCR on the 5' RACE reads; one entry per CDR3 protein. The sample contains a few hundred thousand distinct CDR3 sequences, around 8.3% of which appear only once. With 10 bases removed from V and 0 bases from J, the gap between germline ends came to 13 bases. This CDR3 is 14 amino acids long. The germline gives CDR1 SNHLY, CDR2 FYNNEI. These same data were also listed under a study on yellow fever vaccine responses in identical twins.

Sequencing was done on a sample of CD8+ T cells sorted from blood. The V call is TRBV2, the J call TRBJ2-1; no clear D. This clonotype was sampled from a woman aged 18-30 years in good health. In DNA, the CDR3 is TGTGCCACCTACACCGAGAGCTCCTACAATGAGCAGTTCTTC. This gives the protein CATYTESSYNEQFF. Drawing the rest from reference TRBV2 and TRBJ2-1, the complete variable domain is EPEVTQTPSHQVTQMGQEVILRCVPISNHLYFYWYRQILGQKVEFLVSFYNNEISEKSEIFDDQFSVERPDGSNFTLKIRSTKLEDSAMYFCATYTESSYNEQFFGPGTRLTVL.